The clone carrying this T cell receptor (beta chain) was detected once. The data originate from a study of cytomegalovirus exposure and HLA in healthy donors. The CDR3 sequence is 15 residues long. The study ran its PCR with 60 Vbeta and 13 Jbeta primers. Some clones are missing from TCRdb's copy, which holds only in-frame ones; the method was immunoSEQ multiplex PCR. Of 190,000 or so clones in the sample, around 86% are singletons; the top ten hold 6.5%. The chain employs TRBV21-1 and TRBJ2-7; the D segment call TRBD1 is taken from the table without a DNA check. TRBV21-1 is an annotated pseudogene. The receptor's source is a woman between 50 and 59 years old in good health and CMV-seropositive. The specimen sequenced was PBMCs. The CDR3 spells CASSNCTGHSYEQYF. CDR3 DNA: TGTGCCAGCAGCAACTGTACAGGTCACTCCTACGAGCAGTACTTC.